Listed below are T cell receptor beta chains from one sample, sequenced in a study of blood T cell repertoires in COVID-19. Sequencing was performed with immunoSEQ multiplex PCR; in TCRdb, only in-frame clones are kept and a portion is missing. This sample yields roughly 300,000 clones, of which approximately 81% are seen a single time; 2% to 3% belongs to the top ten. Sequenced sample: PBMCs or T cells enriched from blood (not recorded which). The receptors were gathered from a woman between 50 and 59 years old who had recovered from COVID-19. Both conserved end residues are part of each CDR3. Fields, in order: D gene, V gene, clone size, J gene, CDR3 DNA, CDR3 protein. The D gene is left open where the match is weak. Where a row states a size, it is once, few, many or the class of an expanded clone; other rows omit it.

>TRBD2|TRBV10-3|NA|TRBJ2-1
TGTGCCATCGGGAGGACTAGCGGGGCTCAGAATGAGCAGTTCTTC
CAIGRTSGAQNEQFF
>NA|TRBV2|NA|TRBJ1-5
TGTGCCAGCAGCGTTTATAGCAATCAGCCCCAGCATTTT
CASSVYSNQPQHF
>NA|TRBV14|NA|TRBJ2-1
TGTGCCAGCAGCCAAGATCTTGTAGCTAATGAGCAGTTCTTC
CASSQDLVANEQFF
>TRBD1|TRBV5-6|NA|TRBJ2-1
TGTGCCAGCAGCCAGGACAGGGCCAACTCCTACAATGAGCAGTTCTTC
CASSQDRANSYNEQFF
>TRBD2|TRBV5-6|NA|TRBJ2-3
TGTGCCAGCAGCTGGGGGACTAGCGGGGCGGATACGCAGTATTTT
CASSWGTSGADTQYF
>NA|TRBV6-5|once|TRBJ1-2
TGTGCCAGCACCCCAGGGAGGCCCGTCTATGGCTACACCTTC
CASTPGRPVYGYTF
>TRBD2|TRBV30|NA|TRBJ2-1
TGTGCCTGGAGTCCAGGACTAGCGAGCAATGAGCAGTTCTTC
CAWSPGLASNEQFF
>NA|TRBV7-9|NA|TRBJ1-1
TGTGCCAGCAGCTTAGTAGGGGGGGGCAGGACCCGCACTGAAGCTTTCTTT
CASSLVGGGRTRTEAFF
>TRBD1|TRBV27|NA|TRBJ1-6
TGTGCCAGCAGACGGACAGGCGGACATAATTCACCCCTCCACTTT
CASRRTGGHNSPLHF
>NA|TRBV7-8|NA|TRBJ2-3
TGTGCCAGCAGCTTTACGACGACTACAGATACGCAGTATTTT
CASSFTTTTDTQYF
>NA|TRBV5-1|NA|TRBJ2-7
TGCGCCAGCAGCTTGGAACAGGGTTACTACGAGCAGTACTTC
CASSLEQGYYEQYF
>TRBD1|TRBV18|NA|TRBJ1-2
TGTGCCAGCTCACGAGGGACAGAAACTAACTATGGCTACACCTTC
CASSRGTETNYGYTF
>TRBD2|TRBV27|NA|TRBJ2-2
TGTGCCAGCAGTTCGTCGGGACTAGCGGGGTTGAACACCGGGGAGCTGTTTTTT
CASSSSGLAGLNTGELFF
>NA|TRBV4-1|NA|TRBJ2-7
TGCGCCAGCAGCCAAGTTGGGGGAGGATTCGAGCAGTACTTC
CASSQVGGGFEQYF
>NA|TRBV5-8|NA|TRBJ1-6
TGTGCCAGCAGCTTGGCTCCTGCCTATAATTCACCCCTCCACTTT
CASSLAPAYNSPLHF
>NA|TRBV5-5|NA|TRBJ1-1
TGTGCCAGCAGCTTGGACGGGACTTTCGTTTTGAACACTGAAGCTTTCTTT
CASSLDGTFVLNTEAFF
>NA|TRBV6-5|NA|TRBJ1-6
TGTGCCAGCAGTTACCGGGGAAATAATTCACCCCTCCACTTT
CASSYRGNNSPLHF
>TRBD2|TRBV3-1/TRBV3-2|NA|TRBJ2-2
TGTGCCAGCAGCCAAGATTTAGCGGGAGGTGCCGGGGAGCTGTTTTTT
CASSQDLAGGAGELFF
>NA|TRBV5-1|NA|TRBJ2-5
TGCGCCAGCAGCTGGGACTCCCGGGAGACCCAGTACTTC
CASSWDSRETQYF
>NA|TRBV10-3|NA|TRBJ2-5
TGTGCCATCAGCGTGGGGGCTGGAGAGACCCAGTACTTC
CAISVGAGETQYF